This entry is about one T cell receptor (beta chain). Its recognized antigen is unknown. Base qualities are not provided; no much larger clone lies one nucleotide away. Donors formed part of the validation cohort, which comprised 120 subjects and was distinct from the first cohort of some 700 subjects. Libraries were constructed by the immunoSEQ multiplex PCR assay. Processing in the source paper ran as follows. To diagnose cytomegalovirus status from the catalog of TCR beta chain sequences, a statistical classification framework was built. The clones in this table, taken by TCRdb from immuneACCESS, are in-frame only. Not every clone is retained; where verified, under half of the shortfall comes from an unresolved V gene, and the cause of the rest is unknown. The D gene and trimming were derived from the DNA, and the V and J assignments and clone size from that table. Within this sample are about 180,000 clones, with 85% of them counted one time only. The ten largest clonotypes hold 16% of the sample.

These data belong to a study of cytomegalovirus exposure and HLA in healthy donors (dated by TCRdb to 2016 to 2017). Background for the entire study: The 650 to 800 repertoires of the first cohort and the roughly 120 validation repertoires were produced on the same platform, according to a later analysis. Along with the approximately 670-subject first cohort, a separate validation cohort of over a hundred different subjects was used. The study aimed to test whether signatures of past pathogen exposure could be identified by cataloging public T cell receptors. High-throughput TCR immunosequencing, statistical association of individual TCRs with disease status, and machine learning were combined to predict cytomegalovirus infection status. Overall study results and their limits: Across donors, most TCR sequences were observed very rarely, whereas some public TCRs were present in many individuals. The authors suggested that the approach could potentially be extended to other disease states and immunological phenotypes. A few of the identified cytomegalovirus-associated TCR beta chains were confirmed in vitro to be specific for cytomegalovirus antigens. The validation cohort had no HLA typing available for a later analysis, so co-occurrence within that cohort was assessed over all 110 or so repertoires. The study gave a list of under 200 TCR beta chains associated with cytomegalovirus. A later analysis found that TCRs clustered in the first cohort also tended to co-occur in the roughly 110 validation repertoires, with about 94% of cluster scores above 0. In both the original and validation cohorts, the classifier was reported to diagnose cytomegalovirus status with high specificity and sensitivity.

V is cut back by 5 bases and J by 3 bases, with 7 bases in the junction unmatched. CDR1 is given as MNHNS and CDR2 as SASEGT, both from the germline V gene. CDR3 length: 14 amino acids, cysteine to phenylalanine. Here the CDR3 DNA is all that survives: 42 bases in frame from base 1. The TCR sequence derives from a man between 18 and 29 years old in good health and CMV-seropositive. Sequenced input: PBMCs. The receptor chain draws on TRBV6-1 and TRBJ2-7, with 7 bases matching TRBD2. The CDR3 loop reads CASSSLANSYEQYF. Read as DNA, the sequence is TGTGCCAGCAGTTCACTAGCGAACAGCTACGAGCAGTACTTC.